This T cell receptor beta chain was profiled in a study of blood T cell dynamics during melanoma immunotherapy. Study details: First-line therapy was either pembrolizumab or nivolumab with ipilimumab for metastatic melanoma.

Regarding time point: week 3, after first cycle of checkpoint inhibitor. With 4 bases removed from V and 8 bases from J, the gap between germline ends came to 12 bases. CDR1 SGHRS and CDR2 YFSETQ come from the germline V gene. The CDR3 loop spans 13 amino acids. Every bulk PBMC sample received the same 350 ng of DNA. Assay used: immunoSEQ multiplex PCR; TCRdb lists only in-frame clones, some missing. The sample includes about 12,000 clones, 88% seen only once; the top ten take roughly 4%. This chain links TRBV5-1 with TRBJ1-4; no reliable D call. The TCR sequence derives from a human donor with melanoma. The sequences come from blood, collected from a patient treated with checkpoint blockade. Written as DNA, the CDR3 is TGCGCCAGCAGCCCACGGGGAGGGGAAAAACTGTTTTTT. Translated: CASSPRGGEKLFF. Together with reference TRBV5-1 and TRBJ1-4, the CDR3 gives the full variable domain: KAGVTQTPRYLIKTRGQQVTLSCSPISGHRSVSWYQQTPGQGLQFLFEYFSETQRNKGNFPGRFSGRQFSNSRSEMNVSTLELGDSALYLCASSPRGGEKLFFGSGTQLSVL.